This T cell receptor (beta chain) was captured in a study of shared clonotypes between healthy human individuals. Study-wide findings and caveats: Represented genetic and exposure-history diversity was restricted by having few donors.

In its sample, this clone was seen a few times. Antigen unknown. The donors were all Caucasian adults (living in Nashville, Tennessee). CD45RA+ naive and CD45RA-negative memory subsets were separated from CD4+ cells. J lost 9 bases, V lost 6 bases, and 14 bases had no gene match. This CDR3 region has 17 residues. CDR1 is SNHLY, CDR2 FYNNEI, per germline. Genomic DNA of each subset was evenly split across several immunoSEQ plates. The table came from immunoSEQ multiplex PCR; TCRdb's copy has only in-frame clones and leaves some out. The sample lists 1 million to 1.2 million clones, 70% to 80% occurring once.

The specimen sequenced was memory CD4+ T cells from PBMCs. The subset: CD45RA-negative fraction. The V call is TRBV2, the J call TRBJ2-1; 13 bases match TRBD2. This clonotype originated in a man aged 18 to 29 in good health. Some clones in this sample may be carry-over from other donors' samples. The CDR3 protein is CASSPSGTSGVSSEQFF. The DNA for the CDR3 is TGTGCCAGCAGCCCCTCCGGGACTAGCGGGGTCTCGAGTGAGCAGTTCTTC.